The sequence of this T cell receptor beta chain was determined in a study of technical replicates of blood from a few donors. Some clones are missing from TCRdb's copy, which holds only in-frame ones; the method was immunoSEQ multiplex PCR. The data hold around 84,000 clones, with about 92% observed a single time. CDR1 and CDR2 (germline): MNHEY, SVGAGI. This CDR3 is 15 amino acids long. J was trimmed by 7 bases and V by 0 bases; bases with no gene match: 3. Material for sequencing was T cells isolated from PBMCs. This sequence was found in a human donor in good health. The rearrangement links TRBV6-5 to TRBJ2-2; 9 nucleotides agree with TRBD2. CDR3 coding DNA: TGTGCCAGCAGTTACTCGACTAGCGGAGGCGGGGAGCTGTTTTTT. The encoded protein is CASSYSTSGGGELFF.